The 3 T cell receptor beta chains below all came from one sample that was sequenced in a study of cytomegalovirus exposure and HLA in healthy donors. Primers for the PCR totalled 60 Vbeta and 13 Jbeta. Method: immunoSEQ multiplex PCR; TCRdb's copy keeps in-frame clones and lacks some. The data show fewer than 200,000 clones, with roughly two thirds seen just once and about 2.7% held by the top ten. The sequenced material came from PBMCs. These receptors were collected from a woman in her thirties in good health and CMV-seronegative.

J is TRBJ2-7 and V is TRBV4-2, with D possibly being TRBD1 (6 bases). Germline V lookup: CDR1 LGHNA, CDR2 YNFKEQ. V dropped 4 bases and J dropped 5 bases, with 15 bases sitting between them. The CDR3 sequence is 14 residues long. CDR3 sequence (DNA): TGTGCCAGCAGCCCAGGGGAGCGGTTCGACGAGCAGTACTTC. Amino acids: CASSPGERFDEQYF.

This clone was seen only once. This sequence joins TRBV5-6 and TRBJ1-2, with TRBD1 matching over 7 bases. J lost 5 bases, V lost 5 bases, and 6 bases had no gene match. The CDR3 totals 13 residues. CDR1 SGHDT and CDR2 YYEEEE come from the germline V gene. CDR3 amino acids: CASRVGGRYGYTF. The CDR3 DNA is TGTGCCAGCAGGGTAGGGGGCCGGTATGGCTACACCTTC.

The V and J genes are TRBV6-5 and TRBJ2-7; tentative D call: TRBD1 (5 bases). Germline V gene sequence: CDR1 MNHEY, CDR2 SVGAGI. The V end was cut by 5 bases, the J end by 5 bases, with 16 bases between. The CDR3 covers 14 residues. The CDR3 nucleotides are TGTGCCAGCAGTATTGGGGCAGGGATCGACGAGCAGTACTTC. Residues: CASSIGAGIDEQYF.